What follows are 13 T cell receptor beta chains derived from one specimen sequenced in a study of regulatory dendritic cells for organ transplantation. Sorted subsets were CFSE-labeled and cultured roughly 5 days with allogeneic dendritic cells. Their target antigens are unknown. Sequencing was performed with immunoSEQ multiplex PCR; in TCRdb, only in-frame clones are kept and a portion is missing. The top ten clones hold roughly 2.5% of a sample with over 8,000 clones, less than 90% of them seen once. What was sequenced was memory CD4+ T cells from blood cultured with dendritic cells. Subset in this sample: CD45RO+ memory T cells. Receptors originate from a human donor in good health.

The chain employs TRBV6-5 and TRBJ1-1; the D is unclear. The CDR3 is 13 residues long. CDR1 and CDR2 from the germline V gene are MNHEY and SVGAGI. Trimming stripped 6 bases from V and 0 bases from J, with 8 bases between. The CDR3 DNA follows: TGTGCCAGCAGCCTCGCCCTGAACACTGAAGCTTTCTTT. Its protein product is CASSLALNTEAFF.

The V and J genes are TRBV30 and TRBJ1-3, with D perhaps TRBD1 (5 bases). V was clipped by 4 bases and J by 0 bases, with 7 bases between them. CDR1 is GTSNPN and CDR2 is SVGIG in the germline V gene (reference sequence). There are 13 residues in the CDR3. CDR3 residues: CAWTGNSGNTIYF. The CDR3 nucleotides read TGTGCCTGGACAGGGAACTCTGGAAACACCATATATTTT. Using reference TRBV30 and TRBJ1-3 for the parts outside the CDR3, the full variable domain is SQTIHQWPATLVQPVGSPLSLECTVEGTSNPNLYWYRQAAGRGLQLLFYSVGIGQISSEVPQNLSASRPQDRQFILSSKKLLLSDSGFYLCAWTGNSGNTIYFGEGSWLTVV.

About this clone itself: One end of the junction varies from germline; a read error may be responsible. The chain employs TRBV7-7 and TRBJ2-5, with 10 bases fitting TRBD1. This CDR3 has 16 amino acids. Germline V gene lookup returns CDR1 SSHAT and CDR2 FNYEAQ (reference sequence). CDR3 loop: CASSLDRGGPEETQYF. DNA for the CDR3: TGTGCTAGCAGCTTGGACAGGGGGGGCCCGGAAGAGACCCAGTACTTC.

The CDR3: CASTKREGINEQFF. DNA for the CDR3: TGTGCCAGTACCAAGCGGGAGGGAATCAATGAGCAGTTCTTC. The J gene is TRBJ2-1, the V gene TRBV19, with 10 bases aligning to TRBD2. V trimming: 7 bases; J trimming: 6 bases; junction bases outside the gene matches: 6. The CDR3 is 14 residues long. Per germline, CDR1 LNHDA and CDR2 SQIVND (reference sequence). The variable domain in full, completed from reference TRBV19 and TRBJ2-1, reads DGGITQSPKYLFRKEGQNVTLSCEQNLNHDAMYWYRQDPGQGLRLIYYSQIVNDFQKGDIAEGYSVSREKKESFPLTVTSAQKNPTAFYLCASTKREGINEQFFGPGTRLTVL.

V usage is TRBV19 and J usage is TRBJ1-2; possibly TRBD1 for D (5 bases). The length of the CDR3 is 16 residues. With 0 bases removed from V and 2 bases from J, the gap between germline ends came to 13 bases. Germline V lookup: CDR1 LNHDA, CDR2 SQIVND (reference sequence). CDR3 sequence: CASSIDSRGSNYGYTF. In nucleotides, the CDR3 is TGTGCCAGTAGTATAGATTCGCGGGGCAGCAACTATGGCTACACCTTC.

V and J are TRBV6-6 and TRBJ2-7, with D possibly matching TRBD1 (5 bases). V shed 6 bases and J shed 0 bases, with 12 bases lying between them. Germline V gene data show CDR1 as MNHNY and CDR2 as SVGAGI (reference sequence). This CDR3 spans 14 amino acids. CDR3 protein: CASRKQDNSYEQYF. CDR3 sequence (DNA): TGTGCCAGCAGGAAACAGGACAACTCCTACGAGCAGTACTTC.

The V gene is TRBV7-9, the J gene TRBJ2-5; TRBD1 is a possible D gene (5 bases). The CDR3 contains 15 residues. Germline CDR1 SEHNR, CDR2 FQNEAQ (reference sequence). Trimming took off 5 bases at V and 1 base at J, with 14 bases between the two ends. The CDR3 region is CASSQGVTGQETQYF. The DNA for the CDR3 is TGTGCCAGCAGCCAAGGGGTTACTGGCCAAGAGACCCAGTACTTC.

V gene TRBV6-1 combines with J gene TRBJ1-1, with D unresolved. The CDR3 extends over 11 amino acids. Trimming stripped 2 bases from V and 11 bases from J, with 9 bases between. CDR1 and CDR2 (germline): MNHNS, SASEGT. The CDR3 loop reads CASSEMGLAFF. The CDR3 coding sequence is TGTGCCAGCAGTGAAATGGGCCTGGCTTTCTTT.

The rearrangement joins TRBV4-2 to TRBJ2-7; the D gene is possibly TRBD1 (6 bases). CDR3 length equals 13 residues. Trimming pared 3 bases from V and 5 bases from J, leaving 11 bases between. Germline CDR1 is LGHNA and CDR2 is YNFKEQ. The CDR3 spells CASSQGAPNEQYF. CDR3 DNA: TGTGCCAGCAGCCAGGGGGCGCCTAACGAGCAGTACTTC.

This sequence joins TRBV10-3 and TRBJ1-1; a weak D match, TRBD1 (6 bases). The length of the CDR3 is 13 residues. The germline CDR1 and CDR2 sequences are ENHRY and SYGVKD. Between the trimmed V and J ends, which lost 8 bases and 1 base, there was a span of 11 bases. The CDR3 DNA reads TGTGCCATCCGTCAACAGGGGAACACTGAAGCTTTCTTT. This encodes CAIRQQGNTEAFF.

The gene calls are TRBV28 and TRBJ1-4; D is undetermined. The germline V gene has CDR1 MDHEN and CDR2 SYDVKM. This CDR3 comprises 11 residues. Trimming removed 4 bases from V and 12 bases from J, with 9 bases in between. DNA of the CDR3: TGTGCCAGCAGTTGGGAGGCACAACTGTTTTTT. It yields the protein CASSWEAQLFF.

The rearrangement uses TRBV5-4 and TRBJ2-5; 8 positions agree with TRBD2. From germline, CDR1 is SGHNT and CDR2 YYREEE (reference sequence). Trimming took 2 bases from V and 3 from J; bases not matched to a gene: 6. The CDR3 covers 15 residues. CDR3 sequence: CASSLGGGSEETQYF. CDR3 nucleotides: TGTGCCAGCAGCTTAGGCGGGGGGTCGGAAGAGACCCAGTACTTC.

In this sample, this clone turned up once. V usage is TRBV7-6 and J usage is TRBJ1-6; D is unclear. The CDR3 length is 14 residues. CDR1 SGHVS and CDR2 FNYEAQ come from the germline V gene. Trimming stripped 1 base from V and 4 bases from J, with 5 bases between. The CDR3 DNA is TGTGCCAGCAGCTTAGACAGTTATAATTCACCCCTCCACTTT. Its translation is CASSLDSYNSPLHF.